This entry is about one T cell receptor beta chain. Its antigen is currently unknown. These data originate in a study of cytomegalovirus exposure and HLA in healthy donors. Study-level information: Counted in an early data release were roughly 87 million unique TCRs from HLA-typed donors. General study findings and limits: Later on, a genetic analysis was performed. It linked a missense variant in DCLRE1C with V- and J-gene trimming of TCR beta. Within an earlier analysis, most TCR beta V segments proved productive either about 87% or about 30% of the time. Researchers reported from a later analysis that most CMV-associated TCR beta chains appeared HLA-restricted.

The primer mix had 60 Vbeta and 13 Jbeta primers. The repertoire was sequenced with immunoSEQ multiplex PCR; TCRdb's copy has only in-frame clones and lacks some. The sample consists of about 160,000 clones, around three quarters of them appearing once. CDR3 length equals 15 residues. The sample consisted of PBMCs. This clonotype originated in a woman aged 40 to 50 in good health and CMV-seronegative. The chain combines TRBV21-1 with TRBJ2-3; the table's D gene call, TRBD1, was not cross checked with the DNA. TRBV21-1 is shown as a pseudogene. The CDR3, as DNA: TGTGCCAGCAGCTCTCGACAGGGCGGCACAGATACGCAGTATTTT. This codes for CASSSRQGGTDTQYF.